This T cell receptor beta chain was profiled in a study of T-cell reconstitution after alpha-beta-depleted transplantation in children. Study-level points and caveats: When one year had passed after transplant, most T-cell counts and diversity came from newly produced T cells. Recipient T cells and thymic progenitors that survived gave rise to the high TCRbeta diversity observed at day 60 in some patients. At around two months after transplant, the alpha-beta T cells were reportedly derived from several hundred expanded clones that came from non-depleted graft cells.

This clonotype has just a few counts. The antigen is undetermined. A library of TCRbeta sequences, prepared with unique molecular identifiers, was generated. Each CDR3 protein is one row after TCRdb ran MiXCR on the PCR reads. Of a few hundred thousand distinct CDR3 sequences in the sample, roughly 27% were seen once. Trimming took 2 bases from V and 5 from J, leaving 13 bases between them. Germline V gene data show CDR1 as ENHRY and CDR2 as SYGVKD. This CDR3 has 14 amino acids. This TCR was sampled from a boy under three years old with Wiskott-Aldrich syndrome, due to receive a stem cell transplant. Here the sequenced sample was PBMCs, taken before TCRalphabeta/CD19-depleted stem cell transplant. The chain couples TRBV10-3 to TRBJ2-7; D uncertain. CDR3 nucleotide sequence: TGTGCCATCAGTGAGGGTAGTCCAGCAAACGAGCAGTACTTC. It encodes CAISEGSPANEQYF.